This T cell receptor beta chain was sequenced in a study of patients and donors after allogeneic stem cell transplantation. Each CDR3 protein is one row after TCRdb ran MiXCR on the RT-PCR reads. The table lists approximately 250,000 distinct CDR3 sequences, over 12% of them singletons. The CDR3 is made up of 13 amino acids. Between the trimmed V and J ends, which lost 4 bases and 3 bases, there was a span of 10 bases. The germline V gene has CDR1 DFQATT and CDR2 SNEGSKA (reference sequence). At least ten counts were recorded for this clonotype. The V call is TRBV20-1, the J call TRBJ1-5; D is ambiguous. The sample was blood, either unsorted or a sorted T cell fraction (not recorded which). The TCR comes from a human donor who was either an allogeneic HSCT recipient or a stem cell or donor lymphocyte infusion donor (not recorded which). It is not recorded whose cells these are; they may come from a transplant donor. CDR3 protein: CSANGEDNQPQHF. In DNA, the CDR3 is TGCAGTGCTAACGGGGAGGACAATCAGCCCCAGCATTTT.